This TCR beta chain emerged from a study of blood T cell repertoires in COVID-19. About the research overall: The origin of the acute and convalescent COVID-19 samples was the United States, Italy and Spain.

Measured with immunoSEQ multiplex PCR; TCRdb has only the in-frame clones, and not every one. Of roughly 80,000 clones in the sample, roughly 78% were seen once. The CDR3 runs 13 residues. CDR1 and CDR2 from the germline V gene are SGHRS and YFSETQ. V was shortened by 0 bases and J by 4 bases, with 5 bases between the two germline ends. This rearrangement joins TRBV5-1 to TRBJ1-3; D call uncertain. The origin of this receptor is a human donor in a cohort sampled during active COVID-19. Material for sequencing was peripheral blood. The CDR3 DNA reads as TGCGCCAGCAGCTTGGTCCCGGGAAACACCATATATTTT. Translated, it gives CASSLVPGNTIYF. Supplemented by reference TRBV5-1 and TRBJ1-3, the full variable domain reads KAGVTQTPRYLIKTRGQQVTLSCSPISGHRSVSWYQQTPGQGLQFLFEYFSETQRNKGNFPGRFSGRQFSNSRSEMNVSTLELGDSALYLCASSLVPGNTIYFGEGSWLTVV.